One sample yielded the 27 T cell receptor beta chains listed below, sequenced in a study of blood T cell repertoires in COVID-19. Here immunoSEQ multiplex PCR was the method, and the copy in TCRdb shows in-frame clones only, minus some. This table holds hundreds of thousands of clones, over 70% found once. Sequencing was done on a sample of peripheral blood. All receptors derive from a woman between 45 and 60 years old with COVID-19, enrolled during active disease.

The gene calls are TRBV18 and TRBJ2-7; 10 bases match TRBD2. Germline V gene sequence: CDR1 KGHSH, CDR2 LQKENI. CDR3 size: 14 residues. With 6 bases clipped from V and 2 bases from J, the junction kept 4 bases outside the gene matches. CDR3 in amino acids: CASSGTSAAYEQYF. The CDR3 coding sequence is TGTGCCAGCTCGGGGACTAGCGCGGCCTACGAGCAGTACTTC.

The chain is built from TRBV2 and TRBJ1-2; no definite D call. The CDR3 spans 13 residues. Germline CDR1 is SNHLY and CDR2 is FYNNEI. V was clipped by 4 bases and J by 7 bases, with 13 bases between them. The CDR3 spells CASSVVPRGGYTF. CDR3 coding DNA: TGTGCCAGCAGTGTGGTGCCCAGAGGTGGCTACACCTTC.

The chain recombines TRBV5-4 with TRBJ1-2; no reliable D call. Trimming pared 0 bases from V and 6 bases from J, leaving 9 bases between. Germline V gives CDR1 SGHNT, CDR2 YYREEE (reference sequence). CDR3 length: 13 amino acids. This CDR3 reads CASSLVQSDGYTF. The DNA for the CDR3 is TGTGCCAGCAGCTTGGTACAGTCAGATGGCTACACCTTC.

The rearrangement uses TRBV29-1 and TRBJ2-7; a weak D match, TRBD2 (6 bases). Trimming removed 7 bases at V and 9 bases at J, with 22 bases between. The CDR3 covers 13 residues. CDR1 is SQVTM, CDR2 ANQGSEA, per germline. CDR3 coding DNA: TGCAGCGCCCGAGGGGACTCCGGGGTAGGGCAGTACTTC. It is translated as CSARGDSGVGQYF.

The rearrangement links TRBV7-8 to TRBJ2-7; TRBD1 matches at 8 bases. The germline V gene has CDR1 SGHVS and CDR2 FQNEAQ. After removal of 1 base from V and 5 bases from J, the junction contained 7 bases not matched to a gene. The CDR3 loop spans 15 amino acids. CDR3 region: CASSLVRGPDDEQYF. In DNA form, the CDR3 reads TGTGCCAGCAGCTTAGTCAGGGGGCCCGACGACGAGCAGTACTTC.

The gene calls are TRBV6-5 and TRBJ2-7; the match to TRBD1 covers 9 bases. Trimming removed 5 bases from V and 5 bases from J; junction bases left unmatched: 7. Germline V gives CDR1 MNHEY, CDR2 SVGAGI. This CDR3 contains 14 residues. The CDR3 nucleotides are TGTGCCAGCAGTCCTGGGACAGGGACTCACGAGCAGTACTTC. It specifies CASSPGTGTHEQYF.

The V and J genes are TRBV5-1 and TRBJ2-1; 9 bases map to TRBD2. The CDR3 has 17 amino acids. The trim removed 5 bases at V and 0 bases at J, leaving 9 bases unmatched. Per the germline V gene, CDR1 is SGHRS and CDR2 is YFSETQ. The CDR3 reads CASRGGSGGSSYNEQFF. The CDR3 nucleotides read TGCGCCAGCAGAGGGGGTAGCGGGGGAAGCTCCTACAATGAGCAGTTCTTC.

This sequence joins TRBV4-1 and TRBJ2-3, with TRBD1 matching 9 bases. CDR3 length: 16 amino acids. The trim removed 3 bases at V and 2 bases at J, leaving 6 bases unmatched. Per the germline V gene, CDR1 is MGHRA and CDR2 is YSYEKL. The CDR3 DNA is TGCGCCAGCAGCCACCGGACAGGGGTATACACAGATACGCAGTATTTT. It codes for CASSHRTGVYTDTQYF.

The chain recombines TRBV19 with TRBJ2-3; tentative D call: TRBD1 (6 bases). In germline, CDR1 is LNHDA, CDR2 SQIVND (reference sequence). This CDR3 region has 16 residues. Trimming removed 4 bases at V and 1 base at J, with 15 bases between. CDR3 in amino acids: CASSTTGKGGTDTQYF. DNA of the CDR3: TGTGCCAGTAGTACAACAGGGAAAGGGGGCACAGATACGCAGTATTTT.

The CDR3 DNA reads TGTGCCAGCAGGAGGGGTAGCGGAGAGACCCAGTACTTC. This sequence encodes CASRRGSGETQYF. The chain employs TRBV6-5 and TRBJ2-5; a weak D match, TRBD2 (6 bases). The CDR3 runs 13 residues. The V gene lost 6 bases and the J gene lost 4 bases, with 12 bases spanning the gap. The germline CDR1 and CDR2 sequences are MNHEY and SVGAGI.

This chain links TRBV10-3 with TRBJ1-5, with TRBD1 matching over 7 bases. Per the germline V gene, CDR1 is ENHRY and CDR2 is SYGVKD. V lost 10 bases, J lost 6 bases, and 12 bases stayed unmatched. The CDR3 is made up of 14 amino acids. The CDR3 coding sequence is TGTGCCACTTGGACAGGTGAGGGGCCTCAGCCCCAGCATTTT. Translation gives CATWTGEGPQPQHF.

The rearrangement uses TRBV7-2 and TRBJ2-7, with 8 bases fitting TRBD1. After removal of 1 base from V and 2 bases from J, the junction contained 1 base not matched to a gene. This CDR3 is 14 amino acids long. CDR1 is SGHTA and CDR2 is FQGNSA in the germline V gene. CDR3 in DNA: TGTGCCAGCAGCTTAGGGACAGGGACCTACGAGCAGTACTTC. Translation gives CASSLGTGTYEQYF.

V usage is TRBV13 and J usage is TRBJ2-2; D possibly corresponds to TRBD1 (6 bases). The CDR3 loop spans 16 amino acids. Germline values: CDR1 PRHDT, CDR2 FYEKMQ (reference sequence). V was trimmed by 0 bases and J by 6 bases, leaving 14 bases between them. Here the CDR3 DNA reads TGTGCCAGCAGCTTAGGGTCAACAGGGTTCCCCGGGGAGCTGTTTTTT. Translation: CASSLGSTGFPGELFF.

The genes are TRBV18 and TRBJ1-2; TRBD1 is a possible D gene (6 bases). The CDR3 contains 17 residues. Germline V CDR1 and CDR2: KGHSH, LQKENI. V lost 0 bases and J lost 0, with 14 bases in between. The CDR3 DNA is TGTGCCAGCTCACCACCGGACAGTAGGGCCACTAACTATGGCTACACCTTC. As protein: CASSPPDSRATNYGYTF.

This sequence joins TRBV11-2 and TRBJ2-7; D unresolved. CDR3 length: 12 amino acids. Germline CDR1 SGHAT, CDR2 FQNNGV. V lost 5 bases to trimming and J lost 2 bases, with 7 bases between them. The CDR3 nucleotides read TGTGCCAGCAGCCCCAATCCCTACGAGCAGTACTTC. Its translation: CASSPNPYEQYF.

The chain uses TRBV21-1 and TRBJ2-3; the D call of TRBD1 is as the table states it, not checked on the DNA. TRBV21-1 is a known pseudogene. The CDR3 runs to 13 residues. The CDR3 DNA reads TGTGCCAGCAGCACTGATGGGCCAGATACGCAGTATTTT. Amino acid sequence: CASSTDGPDTQYF.

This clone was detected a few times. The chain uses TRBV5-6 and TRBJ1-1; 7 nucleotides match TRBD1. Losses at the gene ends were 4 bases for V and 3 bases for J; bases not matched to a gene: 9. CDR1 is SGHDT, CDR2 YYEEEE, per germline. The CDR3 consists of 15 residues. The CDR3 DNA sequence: TGTGCCAGCAGCGGCCTTACAGGGGCCCACACTGAAGCTTTCTTT. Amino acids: CASSGLTGAHTEAFF.

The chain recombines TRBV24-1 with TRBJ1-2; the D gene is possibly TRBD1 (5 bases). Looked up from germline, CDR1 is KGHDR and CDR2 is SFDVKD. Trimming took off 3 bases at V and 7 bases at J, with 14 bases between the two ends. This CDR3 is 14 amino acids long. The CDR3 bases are TGTGCCACCAGTGATACCGGGGGGGAGGCTGGCTACACCTTC. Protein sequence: CATSDTGGEAGYTF.

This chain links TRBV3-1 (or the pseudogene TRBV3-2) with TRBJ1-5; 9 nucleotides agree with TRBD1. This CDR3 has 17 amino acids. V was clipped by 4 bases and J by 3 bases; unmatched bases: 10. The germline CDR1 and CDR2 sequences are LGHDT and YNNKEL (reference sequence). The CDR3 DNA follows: TGTGCCAGCAGCCGAGGGGGACAGGGCCAGGTCAATCAGCCCCAGCATTTT. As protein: CASSRGGQGQVNQPQHF.

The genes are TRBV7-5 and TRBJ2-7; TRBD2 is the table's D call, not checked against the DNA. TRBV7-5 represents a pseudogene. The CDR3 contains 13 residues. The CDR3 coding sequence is TGTGCCAGAAGTTGGGCGGGAGGCTACGAGCAGTACTTC. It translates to CARSWAGGYEQYF.

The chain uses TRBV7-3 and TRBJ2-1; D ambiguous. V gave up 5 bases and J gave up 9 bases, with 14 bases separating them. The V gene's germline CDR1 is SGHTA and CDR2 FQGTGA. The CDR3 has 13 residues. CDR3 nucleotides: TGTGCCAGCAGCCCATTTTCGGCGGTTGAGCAGTTCTTC. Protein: CASSPFSAVEQFF.

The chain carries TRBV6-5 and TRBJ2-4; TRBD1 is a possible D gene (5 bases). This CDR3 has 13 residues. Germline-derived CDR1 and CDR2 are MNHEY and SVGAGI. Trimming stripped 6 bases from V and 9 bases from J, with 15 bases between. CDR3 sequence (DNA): TGTGCCAGCAGCTACCCCCAGGGTGGCATTCAGTACTTC. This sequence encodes CASSYPQGGIQYF.

In DNA form, the CDR3 reads TGTGCCTACTCCGTGCCGGGTGGGACCCAGTACTTC. Translated: CAYSVPGGTQYF. This chain links TRBV30 with TRBJ2-5; no definite D call. CDR1 is GTSNPN and CDR2 is SVGIG in the germline V gene (reference sequence). The CDR3 runs 12 residues. V dropped 7 bases and J dropped 7 bases, with 16 bases sitting between them. The full variable domain, with the rest looked up from reference TRBV30 and TRBJ2-5, is SQTIHQWPATLVQPVGSPLSLECTVEGTSNPNLYWYRQAAGRGLQLLFYSVGIGQISSEVPQNLSASRPQDRQFILSSKKLLLSDSGFYLCAYSVPGGTQYFGPGTRLLVL.

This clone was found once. The DNA for the CDR3 is TGTGCCAGCAGTCGCGGACAGGCGATGAACACTGAAGCTTTCTTT. This gives the protein CASSRGQAMNTEAFF. The V call is TRBV6-5, the J call TRBJ1-1, with TRBD1 identical over 7 bases. The CDR3 spans 15 residues. With V trimmed by 5 bases and J by 0 bases, 6 bases remained unmatched. Germline V gene data show CDR1 as MNHEY and CDR2 as SVGAGI.

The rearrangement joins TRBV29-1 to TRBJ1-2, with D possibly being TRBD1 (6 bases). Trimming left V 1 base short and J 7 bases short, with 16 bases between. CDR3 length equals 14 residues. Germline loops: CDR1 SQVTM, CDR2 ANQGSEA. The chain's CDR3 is CSVEVGQSGVGYTF. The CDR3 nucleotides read TGCAGCGTTGAAGTAGGACAGTCAGGGGTTGGCTACACCTTC.

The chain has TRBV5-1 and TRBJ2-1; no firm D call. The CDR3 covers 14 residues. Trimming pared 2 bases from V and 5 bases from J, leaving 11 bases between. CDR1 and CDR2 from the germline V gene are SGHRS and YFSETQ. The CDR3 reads CASSFSSLNNEQFF. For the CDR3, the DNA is TGCGCCAGCAGCTTTAGTTCCTTGAACAATGAGCAGTTCTTC.

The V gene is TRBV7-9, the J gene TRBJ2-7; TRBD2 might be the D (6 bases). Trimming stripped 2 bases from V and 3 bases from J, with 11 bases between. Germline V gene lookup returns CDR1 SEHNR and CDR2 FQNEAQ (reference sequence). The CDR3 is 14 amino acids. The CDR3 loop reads CASSLLARDYEQYF. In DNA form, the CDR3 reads TGTGCCAGCAGCTTATTGGCGCGGGACTACGAGCAGTACTTC.